This T cell receptor (beta chain) was recovered during a study of blood T cell repertoires in COVID-19. Across the whole study: Acute-phase and convalescent COVID-19 samples originated in the United States, Italy and Spain. The analysed material was cDNA or gDNA that came from T cells, B-cell-depleted T cells, or PBMCs.

Germline V CDR1 and CDR2: WNHNN, SYGVQD (reference sequence). The junction had 2 bases not matched to a gene; V was cut back by 2 bases and J by 4 bases. The CDR3 is 16 residues long. Source study methods: Reference gene primers were amplified, and this amplification served to estimate nucleated cell counts. Method: immunoSEQ multiplex PCR; TCRdb's copy keeps in-frame clones and lacks some. D and trimming come from the DNA, and the V and J calls and clone size come from that table. The sample lists 300,000 to 500,000 clones, approximately 88% occurring once. Enrollees, roughly 18 to 95 years old, lived in about two dozen US areas.

The source material was PBMCs or T cells enriched from blood (not recorded which). The V and J genes are TRBV10-1 and TRBJ2-6; the match to TRBD1 covers 10 bases. This sequence was found in a woman aged 25-40 years with acute COVID-19. The CDR3, as DNA: TGCGCCAGCAGTGAGGACAGGGGGCTCGGGGCCAACGTCCTGACTTTC. Protein product: CASSEDRGLGANVLTF.